The present TCR beta chain was sequenced within a study of OX40 agonist ivuxolimab in advanced cancers. Background for the entire study: Ivuxolimab, which targeted the costimulatory receptor OX40 (CD134), was an agonistic, fully human IgG2 monoclonal antibody. Patients were allowed to have had prior anti-PD-1, anti-PD-L1 or anti-CTLA-4 therapy, and less than 45% of the dose-escalation patients had previously received checkpoint inhibitors. Partial responses were achieved by three dose-escalation patients, of whom one had hepatocellular carcinoma and two had cutaneous melanoma. Among the 52 dose-escalation patients, about 19 had hepatocellular carcinoma, 15 or so melanoma, 9 renal cell carcinoma and 9 head and neck cancer. Intravenous ivuxolimab was administered to patients every 2 weeks at six dose levels: 0.01, 0.1, 0.3, 1.5, 3 and 10 mg/kg. A male proportion of roughly 80% and a mean age of approximately 62 years, ranging from roughly 23 to 80, were recorded for the dose-escalation cohort. The point of sequencing TCRbeta in the periphery was to test whether ivuxolimab changed TCR sequence diversity and drove clonal T-cell expansion. The paper covers the monotherapy dose-escalation part of the phase I ivuxolimab trial, which included N = 52 patients.

Genomic DNA was extracted from sorted cells for sequencing of the TCRbeta CDR3 region. The immunoSEQ Assay was used for sequencing of TCRbeta CDR3 regions. In TCRdb, the immuneACCESS table is reduced to in-frame sequences with V and J assigned. These tables do not hold every clone; where another copy was compared, an unresolved V gene accounts for under half, and the others remain unexplained. A total of tens of thousands of clones appear in this sample, roughly nine tenths of them only once. 1.3% to 1.5% of the sample comes from the top ten. The trial excluded patients who had a history of autoimmune disease or were on systemic immunosuppression. Peripheral blood for TCR sequencing was collected from all dose cohorts at baseline, on cycle 4 day 1, and on cycle 7 day 1. The samples were drawn from a first-in-human, open-label, multicenter phase I dose-escalation trial of ivuxolimab. Adults with locally advanced or metastatic melanoma, renal cell carcinoma, hepatocellular carcinoma or head and neck squamous cell carcinoma were enrolled in the trial. Before TCR sequencing, CD4+ and CD8+ T cells were separately sorted from peripheral blood.

Based on the germline V gene, the CDR1 and CDR2 sequences are MDHEN and SYDVKM. The CDR3 sequence holds 12 residues, the cysteine and phenylalanine included. The DNA shown is the 36-base CDR3, in frame from base 1. Broad study findings and their caveats: Low levels of normalized T-cell clonal expansion were also seen in some nonresponding patients. At doses of 0.1 to 3.0 mg/kg, clonal expansion of both CD4+ and CD8+ blood T cells was observed from baseline to week 6. In the 0.1-3.0 mg/kg groups, partial responders were among the patients with the lowest normalized peripheral clonal expansion, particularly in CD8+ T cells. After ivuxolimab, CD8+ T cells had more expanded clones than CD4+ T cells on average. The antigen specificity of the peripheral T cells that underwent clonal expansion was not determined.

Details on this clone: Its binding antigen is unknown. No base-level quality is on record; no much larger clone is a single base apart.

This clonotype originated in an adult with an advanced solid tumor such as melanoma, head and neck, liver or kidney cancer. This chain is built from TRBV28 and TRBJ2-5; TRBD2 is perhaps the D gene, given 5 matching bases. TRBJ2-7 matches the DNA end more closely, so the J call is doubtful. The starting material was CD4+ or CD8+ T cells sorted from blood, obtained in a trial of the OX40 agonist ivuxolimab. The CDR3 region reads CASSPEVYEQYF. The bases read TGTGCCAGCAGCCCGGAGGTTTACGAGCAGTACTTC.